Below are 28 T cell receptor beta chains sequenced from a single sample in a study of shared clonotypes between healthy human individuals (dated by TCRdb to 2018 to 2020). The library was produced with the immunoSEQ multiplex PCR assay. TCRdb's version of the immuneACCESS table is confined to in-frame rearrangements and falls short of the full clone set. An unresolved V gene accounts for under half of the shortfall where checked; the remainder is of unknown origin. This sample comprises about 490,000 clones, 81% of them detected only once. The ten largest make up roughly 13% of the sample. Specimen: PBMCs. These receptors were taken from a woman aged 40 to 55 in good health. Some clones in this sample may be carry-over from other donors' samples.

With regard to this clone: One base separates it from a far larger clone, so it is likely a read error. The V call is TRBV29-1, the J call TRBJ2-7; D is unclear. With 6 bases removed from V and 2 bases from J, the gap between germline ends came to 11 bases. Per germline, CDR1 SQVTM and CDR2 ANQGSEA. This CDR3 spans 12 amino acids. CDR3: CSVAHGTYEQYF. In nucleotides, the CDR3 is TGCAGCGTCGCTCATGGCACCTACGAGCAGTACTTC.

V is TRBV6-1 and J is TRBJ2-7; the match to TRBD2 covers 10 bases. CDR3 length equals 15 residues. The ends lost 1 base at V and 4 bases at J; junction bases unmatched: 4. Germline-derived CDR1 and CDR2 are MNHNS and SASEGT. CDR3 region: CASSEGASGSYEQYF. CDR3 nucleotide sequence: TGTGCCAGCAGTGAAGGGGCTAGCGGGAGTTACGAGCAGTACTTC.

The chain recombines TRBV7-2 with TRBJ2-5; 16 positions match TRBD2. The germline V gene encodes CDR1 SGHTA and CDR2 FQGNSA. V shed 5 bases and J 5 bases; nucleotides not matched to a gene: 8. The CDR3 runs 17 residues. CDR3 coding DNA: TGTGCCAGCAGCCCACCGGGACTAGCGGGAGGGAGTGAGACCCAGTACTTC. This codes for CASSPPGLAGGSETQYF.

The CDR3 region has the DNA TGCGCCAGCAGCCGCGGGAGGTCCTCCTACAATGAGCAGTTCTTC. It codes for CASSRGRSSYNEQFF. The V and J genes are TRBV4-1 and TRBJ2-1; 8 nucleotides match TRBD2. Germline trimming cut 4 bases from V and 0 bases from J; bases unmatched to any gene: 2. Germline V gives CDR1 MGHRA, CDR2 YSYEKL. The length of the CDR3 is 15 residues.

The chain combines TRBV27 with TRBJ2-2; no reliable D call. Trimming shortened V by 1 base and J by 4 bases, and 4 bases separated the two germline ends. Per the germline V gene, CDR1 is MNHEY and CDR2 is SMNVEV (reference sequence). This CDR3 comprises 13 residues. CDR3 loop: CASSLYATGELFF. The CDR3 bases are TGTGCCAGCAGTTTATACGCCACCGGGGAGCTGTTTTTT.

This chain links TRBV11-1 with TRBJ2-1; D remains ambiguous. Germline lookup yields CDR1 SGHAT and CDR2 FQDESV (reference sequence). The CDR3 consists of 16 residues. V dropped 2 bases and J dropped 5 bases, with 16 bases sitting between them. The CDR3, as DNA: TGTGCCAGCAGCTTATGGAAGAAGGGCCTAGACAATGAGCAGTTCTTC. It translates to CASSLWKKGLDNEQFF. Using reference TRBV11-1 and TRBJ2-1 for the parts outside the CDR3, the full variable domain is EAEVAQSPRYKITEKSQAVAFWCDPISGHATLYWYRQILGQGPELLVQFQDESVVDDSQLPKDRFSAERLKGVDSTLKIQPAELGDSAMYLCASSLWKKGLDNEQFFGPGTRLTVL.

This clone came up a few times. The chain carries TRBV10-3 and TRBJ1-1, with 7 nucleotides matching TRBD1. V gave up 4 bases and J gave up 8 bases; unmatched junction bases: 7. The CDR3 runs to 13 residues. The germline CDR1 and CDR2 sequences are ENHRY and SYGVKD. The CDR3 nucleotides read TGTGCCATCAGTGGGCAGGGGGGGCTCGAAGCTTTCTTT. It translates to CAISGQGGLEAFF.

V is TRBV6-6 and J is TRBJ1-2; D ambiguous. V was shortened by 6 bases and J by 8 bases, with 25 bases between the two germline ends. CDR3 size: 16 residues. Germline assignment: CDR1 MNHNY and CDR2 SVGAGI (reference sequence). This CDR3 is CASRPNAGLVLGGYTF. As DNA, the CDR3 is TGTGCCAGCAGACCAAACGCGGGGTTGGTCTTAGGCGGCTACACCTTC.

The chain joins TRBV19 to TRBJ2-1; 10 nucleotides match TRBD2. V was pared by 2 bases and J by 1 base, with 11 bases of the junction left unmatched. The V gene's germline CDR1 is LNHDA and CDR2 SQIVND (reference sequence). This CDR3 spans 19 amino acids. The CDR3 region is CASSIPLGLAGVSYNEQFF. CDR3 coding DNA: TGTGCCAGTAGTATACCTTTGGGCCTAGCGGGAGTTTCCTACAATGAGCAGTTCTTC.

The rearrangement joins TRBV29-1 to TRBJ2-7, with TRBD1 matching over 12 bases. Looked up from germline, CDR1 is SQVTM and CDR2 is ANQGSEA. J lost 2 bases, V lost 4 bases, and 0 bases had no gene match. The CDR3 runs 13 residues. DNA of the CDR3: TGCAGCGTTGGGGACAGGGGGCCCTACGAGCAGTACTTC. It codes for CSVGDRGPYEQYF.

The chain combines TRBV18 with TRBJ2-2; D ambiguous. The CDR3 covers 16 residues. Trimming removed 2 bases at V and 3 bases at J, with 13 bases between. In germline, CDR1 is KGHSH, CDR2 LQKENI. The CDR3 region is CASSPVSLEYTGELFF. The DNA of the CDR3 is TGTGCCAGCTCACCAGTGAGTCTTGAGTACACCGGGGAGCTGTTTTTT.

V is TRBV9 and J is TRBJ2-3; 7 bases match TRBD1. The CDR3 runs 15 residues. Germline loops: CDR1 SGDLS, CDR2 YYNGEE. J was trimmed by 6 bases and V by 0 bases; bases with no gene match: 7. The CDR3 coding sequence is TGTGCCAGCAGCGTAGAGAGGGACAGCTCCGATACGCAGTATTTT. This codes for CASSVERDSSDTQYF.

Concerning this clone: A read error likely explains this, since a far larger clone differs by one base. This sequence joins TRBV5-8 and TRBJ2-5; tentative D call: TRBD1 (6 bases). This CDR3 region has 15 residues. Looked up from germline, CDR1 is SGHTS and CDR2 is YDEGEE. The V end lost 4 bases, the J end lost 2 bases, and 15 bases lay between the germline ends. The CDR3 bases are TGTGCCAGCAGCCCCAGTGGAAGGGGGCAAGAGACCCAGTACTTC. Translated, it gives CASSPSGRGQETQYF.

The chain uses TRBV19 and TRBJ1-4, with D maybe TRBD1 (5 bases). The V end lost 9 bases, the J end lost 8 bases, and 13 bases lay between the germline ends. The CDR3 is made up of 12 amino acids. Germline loops: CDR1 LNHDA, CDR2 SQIVND (reference sequence). CDR3 protein: CASSAWGEKLFF. In DNA, the CDR3 is TGTGCCAGCTCAGCTTGGGGCGAAAAACTGTTTTTT. Combining the CDR3 with reference TRBV19 and TRBJ1-4 gives the whole variable domain DGGITQSPKYLFRKEGQNVTLSCEQNLNHDAMYWYRQDPGQGLRLIYYSQIVNDFQKGDIAEGYSVSREKKESFPLTVTSAQKNPTAFYLCASSAWGEKLFFGSGTQLSVL.

This clone is a singleton in its sample. This is likely an artifact of a read error, given a far larger clone one base away. The chain links TRBV2 to TRBJ1-5, with D unclear. This CDR3 has 13 amino acids. The germline gives CDR1 SNHLY, CDR2 FYNNEI. The CDR3 nucleotides are TGTGCCAGCAGAAGAGATAGCGATCAGCCCCAGCATTTT. Amino acid sequence: CASRRDSDQPQHF.

The count of this clone is one. Relative to the germline gene, one junction end is altered; a read error may explain this. The sample has other DNA sequences that encode this CDR3 too. The chain has TRBV10-2 and TRBJ2-5, with D hard to call. With the DNA end fitting TRBJ2-7 better, the J assignment may be wrong. Germline V CDR1 and CDR2: WSHSY, SAAADI. The length of the CDR3 is 14 residues. CDR3 sequence reads: CASSERGSGYEQYF. The CDR3 DNA follows: TGCGCCAGTAGTGAACGTGGATCGGGCTACGAGCAGTACTTC.

As to this clone: The likely explanation is a read error, given a far larger clone one base away. The chain uses TRBV5-3 and TRBJ1-2; D not resolved. TRBV5-3 belongs to the ORF category, with a function that is uncertain. CDR3 length equals 13 residues. The CDR3: CAKSLPGLYGYTF. The CDR3 DNA is TGTGCCAAAAGCTTGCCAGGACTCTATGGCTACACCTTC.

The rearrangement uses TRBV29-1 and TRBJ2-7, with a possible D match to TRBD1 (6 bases). This CDR3 spans 14 amino acids. In germline, CDR1 is SQVTM, CDR2 ANQGSEA. Trimming stripped 3 bases from V and 0 bases from J, with 12 bases between. CDR3 residues: CSVEGTGHSYEQYF. In DNA form, the CDR3 reads TGCAGCGTTGAGGGTACAGGGCACTCCTACGAGCAGTACTTC.

The chain has TRBV11-3 and TRBJ2-7; no definite D call. The V gene lost 5 bases and the J gene lost 1 base, with 12 bases spanning the gap. The CDR3 length is 14 residues. The germline V gene has CDR1 SGHNT and CDR2 YENEEA. Here the CDR3 reads CASSLRSTSYEQYF. CDR3 nucleotide sequence: TGTGCCAGCAGCCTGCGGTCTACGTCCTACGAGCAGTACTTC.

The CDR3 bases are TGTGCCAGCAGCAATCGACTAGCGGGAGATACGCAGTATTTT. It yields the protein CASSNRLAGDTQYF. This chain uses TRBV14 with TRBJ2-3; 10 bases are shared with TRBD2. The CDR3 totals 14 residues. The ends lost 5 bases at V and 5 bases at J; junction bases unmatched: 4. Germline V gene sequence: CDR1 SGHDN, CDR2 FVKESK. The whole variable domain, remainder taken from reference TRBV14 and TRBJ2-3, is EAGVTQFPSHSVIEKGQTVTLRCDPISGHDNLYWYRRVMGKEIKFLLHFVKESKQDESGMPNNRFLAERTGGTYSTLKVQPAELEDSGVYFCASSNRLAGDTQYFGPGTRLTVL.

The V call is TRBV7-2, the J call TRBJ2-1, with D hard to call. This CDR3 region has 13 residues. V lost 2 bases and J lost 9, with 11 bases in between. Germline assignment: CDR1 SGHTA and CDR2 FQGNSA. The CDR3 spells CASSLPSLGEQFF. The CDR3 DNA sequence: TGTGCCAGCAGCTTACCCAGCTTGGGTGAGCAGTTCTTC.

As to this clone: A single base is all that separates this from a far larger clone, so a read error is likely. The chain joins TRBV6-1 to TRBJ2-5; possible D gene TRBD1, 10 bases. The CDR3 is 16 residues long. CDR1 is MNHNS and CDR2 is SASEGT in the germline V gene. The DNA of the CDR3 is TGTGCCGGCAGTGAAGCGGGGGGACAGGGGTATGAGACCCAGTACTTC. Its translation is CAGSEAGGQGYETQYF.

Ten or more counts support this clone. Other DNA sequences in the same sample also yield this CDR3. The chain links TRBV6-7 to TRBJ2-4; D may correspond to TRBD1 or TRBD2 (5 bases each). TRBV6-7 belongs to the ORF category, with a function that is uncertain. The V end lost 6 bases, the J end lost 3 bases, and 27 bases lay between the germline ends. The CDR3 is 19 amino acids. The CDR3 nucleotides read TGTGCCAGCAGCCCCCGGGCTGAGGGGCTGTTAAAAGACAAAAACATTCAGTACTTC. This codes for CASSPRAEGLLKDKNIQYF.

This clone was seen more than once but under ten times. A much larger clone sits a single nucleotide away, making a read error possible. Other DNA sequences in this specimen translate into the identical CDR3. The chain carries TRBV7-2 and TRBJ2-7; the match to TRBD2 covers 7 bases. The CDR3 has 14 residues. The germline V gene encodes CDR1 SGHTA and CDR2 FQGNSA. V was clipped by 9 bases and J by 5 bases; unmatched bases: 13. CDR3: CASSPGGFPNEQYF. The DNA for the CDR3 is TGTGCCAGTAGCCCCGGGGGGTTCCCCAACGAGCAGTACTTC.

This rearrangement joins TRBV9 to TRBJ2-2; D is perhaps TRBD2 (6 bases). This CDR3 has 16 residues. V was clipped by 3 bases and J by 0 bases, with 12 bases between them. Germline V gene data show CDR1 as SGDLS and CDR2 as YYNGEE. In nucleotides, the CDR3 is TGTGCCAGCAGCGAGCGACTAGACCCGAACACCGGGGAGCTGTTTTTT. It is translated as CASSERLDPNTGELFF.

Only one count was recorded for this clone. The chain uses TRBV5-8 and TRBJ2-5; the match to TRBD2 covers 10 bases. The CDR3 extends over 18 amino acids. In germline, CDR1 is SGHTS, CDR2 YDEGEE. V lost 0 bases, J lost 4 bases, and 12 bases stayed unmatched. The CDR3 DNA follows: TGTGCCAGCAGCTTGGTAGTCGCTAGCGGGAGAGTGAGAGAGACCCAGTACTTC. Its protein is CASSLVVASGRVRETQYF. Variable domain in full (rest from reference TRBV5-8 and TRBJ2-5): EAGVTQSPTHLIKTRGQQATLRCSPISGHTSVYWYQQALGLGLQFLLWYDEGEERNRGNFPPRFSGRQFPNYSSELNVNALELEDSALYLCASSLVVASGRVRETQYFGPGTRLLVL.

J is TRBJ2-3 and V is TRBV2; 10 nucleotides align to TRBD2. The V segment lost 6 bases and the J segment 3 bases; nucleotides outside the gene matches: 9. CDR1 and CDR2 from the germline V gene are SNHLY and FYNNEI. The CDR3 runs 16 residues. CDR3 nucleotide sequence: TGTGCCAGCAGCCCCACTCCGGGACTAGCGACAGATACGCAGTATTTT. Its protein product is CASSPTPGLATDTQYF.

V is TRBV7-9 and J is TRBJ2-6, with TRBD2 matching over 10 bases. The germline V gene has CDR1 SEHNR and CDR2 FQNEAQ (reference sequence). CDR3 length: 17 amino acids. J was trimmed by 3 bases and V by 6 bases; bases with no gene match: 8. CDR3: CASSKEREGLGANVLTF. As DNA, the CDR3 is TGTGCCAGCAGTAAAGAGCGGGAGGGCCTTGGGGCCAACGTCCTGACTTTC. Filled out from reference TRBV7-9 and TRBJ2-6, the complete variable domain reads DTGVSQNPRHKITKRGQNVTFRCDPISEHNRLYWYRQTLGQGPEFLTYFQNEAQLEKSRLLSDRFSAERPKGSFSTLEIQRTEQGDSAMYLCASSKEREGLGANVLTFGAGSRLTVL.